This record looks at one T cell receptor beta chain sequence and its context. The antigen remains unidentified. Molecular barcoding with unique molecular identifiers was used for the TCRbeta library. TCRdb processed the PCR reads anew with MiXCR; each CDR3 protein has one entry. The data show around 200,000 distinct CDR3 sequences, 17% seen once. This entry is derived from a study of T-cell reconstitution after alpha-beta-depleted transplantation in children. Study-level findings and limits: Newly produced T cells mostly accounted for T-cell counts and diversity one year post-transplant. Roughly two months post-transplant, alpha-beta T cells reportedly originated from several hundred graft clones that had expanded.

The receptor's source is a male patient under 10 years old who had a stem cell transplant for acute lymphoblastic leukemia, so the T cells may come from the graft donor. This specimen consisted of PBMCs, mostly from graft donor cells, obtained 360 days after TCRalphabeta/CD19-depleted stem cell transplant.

As DNA, the CDR3 is TGTGCCAGCAGCCAATCAATGGACACTGAAGCTTTCTTT. Its protein product is CASSQSMDTEAFF. The chain carries TRBV4-2 and TRBJ1-1; no definite D call. In germline, CDR1 is LGHNA, CDR2 YNFKEQ. V lost 2 bases and J lost 3, with 7 bases in between. The CDR3 runs to 13 residues.